Many counts were recorded for the clone carrying this TCR beta chain. Trimming removed 6 bases from V and 6 bases from J, with 21 bases in between. Germline values: CDR1 SQVTM, CDR2 ANQGSEA. This CDR3 is built from 15 residues. The data derive from a study of T-cell reconstitution after alpha-beta-depleted transplantation in children. Using unique molecular identifiers, the investigators prepared the TCRbeta library. Each CDR3 protein is one row after TCRdb ran MiXCR on the PCR reads. The sample includes about 72,000 distinct CDR3 sequences, about 6.7% of them seen just once. This TCR derives from a human donor who donated a stem cell graft to a child with acute lymphoblastic leukemia. The chain employs TRBV29-1 and TRBJ2-1, with D perhaps TRBD2 (5 bases). Source: PBMCs from the stem cell graft donor, taken from the stem cell graft. CDR3 in amino acids: CSVTPPRGYGNEQFF. In DNA, the CDR3 is TGCAGCGTAACCCCCCCCCGGGGTTACGGCAATGAGCAGTTCTTC.